These 23 T cell receptor beta chains were all obtained from the same sample, sequenced in a study of T cell repertoires in cytomegalovirus infection. No antigen has been assigned to these receptors. TCRdb independently ran MiXCR on the reads; one entry per CDR3 protein. The sample shows fewer than 950,000 distinct CDR3 sequences, 32% of them seen only once. The sequenced sample was cultured CD8+ T cells from PBMCs, obtained from culture after CMV antigen stimulation. These receptors all stem from a human donor in good health (CMV status not recorded). Some clones in this sample may be carry-over from other donors' samples.

This clonotype appeared a few times. The chain combines TRBV7-9 with TRBJ2-2; 7 bases line up with TRBD1. V lost 4 bases to trimming and J lost 3 bases; unmatched junction nucleotides: 8. CDR1 and CDR2 from the germline V gene are SEHNR and FQNEAQ (reference sequence). The length of the CDR3 is 16 residues. Here the CDR3 reads CASSSLFTGDTGELFF. In DNA, the CDR3 is TGTGCCAGCAGCTCGCTTTTCACAGGGGACACCGGGGAGCTGTTTTTT. Full variable domain (outside the CDR3, taken from reference TRBV7-9 and TRBJ2-2): DTGVSQNPRHKITKRGQNVTFRCDPISEHNRLYWYRQTLGQGPEFLTYFQNEAQLEKSRLLSDRFSAERPKGSFSTLEIQRTEQGDSAMYLCASSSLFTGDTGELFFGEGSRLTVL.

A few counts support this clonotype. This chain connects TRBV27 to TRBJ2-5; 8 positions match TRBD1. CDR1 and CDR2 (germline): MNHEY, SMNVEV (reference sequence). V dropped 0 bases and J dropped 5; count of bases not matched to a gene: 11. The CDR3 spans 17 residues. CDR3 loop: CASSLSIGDRPPETQYF. As DNA, the CDR3 is TGTGCCAGCAGTTTATCGATAGGGGACAGGCCCCCCGAGACCCAGTACTTC.

This clonotype came up a few times. The genes are TRBV7-8 and TRBJ1-4; no definite D call. Trimming stripped 6 bases from V and 5 bases from J, with 13 bases between. The CDR3 is made up of 14 amino acids. Germline V gene data show CDR1 as SGHVS and CDR2 as FQNEAQ. CDR3 coding DNA: TGTGCCAGCAGGGGAAGGAACTTCAATGAAAAACTGTTTTTT. Translated, it gives CASRGRNFNEKLFF. Drawing the rest from reference TRBV7-8 and TRBJ1-4, the complete variable domain is GAGVSQSPRYKVAKRGQDVALRCDPISGHVSLFWYQQALGQGPEFLTYFQNEAQLDKSGLPSDRFFAERPEGSVSTLKIQRTQQEDSAVYLCASRGRNFNEKLFFGSGTQLSVL.

This clonotype was seen a few times. This chain uses TRBV7-9 with TRBJ2-5; 7 nucleotides agree with TRBD1. Germline V CDR1 and CDR2: SEHNR, FQNEAQ (reference sequence). V was pared by 4 bases and J by 4 bases, with 9 bases of the junction left unmatched. This CDR3 region has 15 residues. The CDR3 reads CASSSFKGQSETQYF. DNA for the CDR3: TGTGCCAGCAGCTCCTTTAAGGGACAGTCAGAGACCCAGTACTTC.

This clonotype was detected many times. The chain carries TRBV6-1 and TRBJ2-1, with D possibly TRBD1 on 6 matching bases. The CDR3 sequence is 16 residues long. Germline CDR1 MNHNS, CDR2 SASEGT. Trimming cost V 8 bases and J 0 bases, with 17 bases left between them. CDR3 coding DNA: TGTGCCAGCGCCTTAAGGGGGTTAATCTCCTACAATGAGCAGTTCTTC. Translation gives CASALRGLISYNEQFF.

Ten or more counts support this clonotype. V usage is TRBV7-8 and J usage is TRBJ2-1; 7 positions agree with TRBD2. Trimming removed 0 bases from V and 13 bases from J; junction bases left unmatched: 6. In germline, CDR1 is SGHVS, CDR2 FQNEAQ. CDR3 length equals 13 residues. The CDR3 here is CASSLAQGGDQFF. For the CDR3, the DNA is TGTGCCAGCAGCTTAGCGCAGGGAGGGGATCAGTTCTTC.

V and J are TRBV20-1 and TRBJ2-7; 8 bases align to TRBD2. This CDR3 has 13 amino acids. With 4 bases clipped from V and 0 bases from J, the junction kept 2 bases outside the gene matches. The germline V gene encodes CDR1 DFQATT and CDR2 SNEGSKA (reference sequence). CDR3 sequence: CSATGGDSYEQYF. As DNA, the CDR3 is TGCAGTGCTACCGGGGGGGACTCCTACGAGCAGTACTTC.

The chain recombines TRBV6-6 with TRBJ1-4, with a possible D match to TRBD1 (5 bases). The CDR3 totals 17 residues. In germline, CDR1 is MNHNY, CDR2 SVGAGI (reference sequence). Trimming shortened V by 2 bases and J by 0 bases, and 13 bases separated the two germline ends. The CDR3 coding sequence is TGTGCCAGCAGTTACCTGCAAGTGGGGGCAACTAATGAAAAACTGTTTTTT. Encoded protein: CASSYLQVGATNEKLFF.

This sequence joins TRBV6-2 or TRBV6-3 and TRBJ2-1; no definite D call. This CDR3 contains 12 residues. Trimming shortened V by 2 bases and J by 10 bases, and 9 bases separated the two germline ends. CDR1 and CDR2 (germline): MNHEY, SVGEGT. The CDR3 DNA reads as TGTGCCAGCAGTTACCCCCCTTTGGAGCAGTTCTTC. Translating it yields CASSYPPLEQFF.

This clonotype came up many times. The chain recombines TRBV25-1 with TRBJ1-1; D gene unclear. The CDR3 extends over 14 amino acids. Germline V lookup: CDR1 MGHDK, CDR2 SYGVNS. Trimming shortened V by 0 bases and J by 1 base, and 6 bases separated the two germline ends. CDR3 loop: CASSEYRQNTEAFF. CDR3 bases: TGTGCCAGCAGTGAATACAGACAGAACACTGAAGCTTTCTTT.

This clonotype has more than one count but fewer than ten. The V and J genes are TRBV4-1 and TRBJ1-3; D is ambiguous. Trimming cost V 1 base and J 2 bases, with 9 bases left between them. CDR3 length: 15 amino acids. CDR1 MGHRA and CDR2 YSYEKL come from the germline V gene. The CDR3 DNA reads TGCGCCAGCAGCCAAGTAGAAACAGCTGGAAACACCATATATTTT. It specifies CASSQVETAGNTIYF.

The chain has TRBV6-8 and TRBJ2-1; D remains unclear. Germline CDR1 reads MNHGY; CDR2 reads SAAAGT. V gave up 0 bases and J gave up 4 bases, with 10 bases separating them. This CDR3 contains 15 residues. CDR3 sequence: CASSYSPLGYNEQFF. For the CDR3, the DNA is TGTGCCAGCAGTTACTCCCCCCTAGGTTACAATGAGCAGTTCTTC.

The chain joins TRBV7-2 to TRBJ1-1, with a weak D call TRBD1 (6 bases). V gave up 4 bases and J gave up 3 bases, with 12 bases separating them. The CDR3 runs 14 residues. The germline V gene has CDR1 SGHTA and CDR2 FQGNSA. Written as DNA, the CDR3 is TGTGCCAGCAGCTACTTAAGGGGGGACACTGAAGCTTTCTTT. Translated, it gives CASSYLRGDTEAFF.

This clonotype was observed many times. The V and J genes are TRBV7-6 and TRBJ2-6, with D perhaps being TRBD1 or TRBD2 (6 bases each). The V gene's germline CDR1 is SGHVS and CDR2 FNYEAQ. The CDR3 is made up of 18 amino acids. Trimming stripped 0 bases from V and 4 bases from J, with 16 bases between. This chain's CDR3 is CASSLATGEGGGANVLTF. CDR3 nucleotide sequence: TGTGCCAGCAGCTTAGCGACAGGAGAGGGGGGCGGGGCCAACGTCCTGACTTTC.

V usage is TRBV7-9 and J usage is TRBJ2-5; D is perhaps TRBD1 (5 bases). Germline V CDR1 and CDR2: SEHNR, FQNEAQ (reference sequence). The CDR3 loop spans 18 amino acids. The V and J ends lost 3 bases and 0 bases respectively, with 20 bases between them. For the CDR3, the DNA is TGTGCCAGCAGCTTTGGGCCCATATTCGCAGGGAACCAAGAGACCCAGTACTTC. Translating gives CASSFGPIFAGNQETQYF.

Of note for this clonotype: A single base separates this from a much larger clone, so it may be a read error. V usage is TRBV7-2 and J usage is TRBJ1-2, with D possibly TRBD1 on 5 matching bases. V was trimmed by 5 bases and J by 5 bases, leaving 15 bases between them. CDR3 length equals 14 residues. Germline assignment: CDR1 SGHTA and CDR2 FQGNSA. Here the CDR3 DNA reads TGTGCCAGCAGCCTTTCGGGACTTGGGTATGGCTACACCTTC. It yields the protein CASSLSGLGYGYTF.

Only a few counts were recorded for this clonotype. The chain links TRBV25-1 to TRBJ1-2, with D possibly TRBD1 on 6 matching bases. Trimming shortened V by 9 bases and J by 0 bases, and 8 bases separated the two germline ends. CDR1 and CDR2 (germline): MGHDK, SYGVNS. The CDR3 totals 12 residues. CDR3 in DNA: TGTGCCAGTTGGACAGCTAACTATGGCTACACCTTC. It translates to CASWTANYGYTF.

A few counts support this clonotype. V usage is TRBV11-2 and J usage is TRBJ2-7, with 7 bases fitting TRBD1. The length of the CDR3 is 17 residues. J lost 0 bases, V lost 3 bases, and 11 bases had no gene match. Germline V CDR1 and CDR2: SGHAT, FQNNGV. The CDR3 is CASSFPRGSLFSYEQYF. The DNA of the CDR3 is TGTGCCAGCAGCTTCCCCAGGGGGTCCCTCTTCTCCTACGAGCAGTACTTC. The full variable domain, rest sourced from reference TRBV11-2 and TRBJ2-7, is EAGVAQSPRYKIIEKRQSVAFWCNPISGHATLYWYQQILGQGPKLLIQFQNNGVVDDSQLPKDRFSAERLKGVDSTLKIQPAKLEDSAVYLCASSFPRGSLFSYEQYFGPGTRLTVT.

The chain combines TRBV6-1 with TRBJ2-7, with D perhaps assigned TRBD1 or TRBD2 (5 bases each). Germline assignment: CDR1 MNHNS and CDR2 SASEGT. There are 16 residues in the CDR3. The V and J ends lost 4 bases and 1 base respectively, with 17 bases between them. The CDR3 region is CASSGWDLPNSYEQYV. CDR3 sequence (DNA): TGTGCCAGCAGTGGCTGGGACCTCCCCAATTCCTACGAGCAGTACGTC.

This clonotype was observed many times. The rearrangement joins TRBV4-1 to TRBJ1-2; D unresolved. The CDR3 runs to 16 residues. With 4 bases removed from V and 2 bases from J, the gap between germline ends came to 17 bases. Germline CDR1 is MGHRA and CDR2 is YSYEKL. CDR3 sequence: CASSPSLLRRNYGYTF. The DNA of the CDR3 is TGCGCCAGCAGCCCGTCCTTATTGAGGAGGAACTATGGCTACACCTTC.

In regard to this clonotype: A read error may be the cause here, since a much bigger clone is one base away. The V call is TRBV12-3 or TRBV12-4, the J call TRBJ1-1; D is uncertain. The CDR3 consists of 15 residues. The CDR3 here is CANSFLAAMNTEAFF. The CDR3 nucleotides are TGTGCCAACAGTTTTCTGGCAGCTATGAACACTGAAGCTTTCTTT.

The chain combines TRBV6-2 or TRBV6-3 with TRBJ1-1, with D unclear. The CDR3 loop spans 13 amino acids. Trimming removed 8 bases from V and 8 bases from J, with 18 bases in between. From germline, CDR1 is MNHEY and CDR2 SVGEGT. CDR3 DNA: TGTGCCAGCGATGAACGGAGGCCGGGAGAAGCTTTCTTT. This sequence encodes CASDERRPGEAFF.

This clonotype was seen at least ten times. The chain is built from TRBV7-6 and TRBJ2-2; tentative D call: TRBD1 (5 bases). Germline lookup yields CDR1 SGHVS and CDR2 FNYEAQ. Trimming removed 5 bases at V and 1 base at J, with 17 bases between. This CDR3 is built from 17 residues. CDR3 protein: CASSPQQGGGNTGELFF. CDR3 DNA: TGTGCCAGCAGCCCCCAGCAGGGCGGTGGGAACACCGGGGAGCTGTTTTTT.